The rows below give T cell receptor beta chains drawn from one sample of a study of blood T cell repertoires in COVID-19. Profiled with immunoSEQ multiplex PCR; TCRdb holds only in-frame clones, not every one. The sample includes more than 150,000 clones, 75% to 90% seen only once; the top ten take roughly 0.56%. Sequencing was performed on peripheral blood. Receptors originate from a man in his 60s with acute or convalescent COVID-19. Each CDR3 is given with its conserved first and last residue. Fields, in order: clone size, CDR3 length, V gene, D gene, J gene, CDR3 DNA, CDR3 protein. The D gene is left open where the match is weak. Clone size is given for some rows only: seen once, a few or many times, or a class if the clone is expanded.

clone_size: .; cdr3_length: 11; v_call: TRBV19; d_call: .; j_call: TRBJ1-4; cdr3_nt: TGTGCCAGCCTCTTTAGGGAGAAACTGTTTTTT; cdr3_aa: CASLFREKLFF
clone_size: .; cdr3_length: 14; v_call: TRBV5-1; d_call: TRBD1; j_call: TRBJ1-1; cdr3_nt: TGCGCCAGCAGCCCCGGCCCAGGGGGCACTGAAGCTTTCTTT; cdr3_aa: CASSPGPGGTEAFF
clone_size: few; cdr3_length: 19; v_call: TRBV5-8; d_call: .; j_call: TRBJ1-5; cdr3_nt: TGTGCCAGCAGCTTGAATGAGGGCACCCTCAGCAATAGCAATCAGCCCCAGCATTTT; cdr3_aa: CASSLNEGTLSNSNQPQHF
clone_size: .; cdr3_length: 14; v_call: TRBV6-5; d_call: .; j_call: TRBJ2-3; cdr3_nt: TGTGCCAGCAGTCGACAATCAACCACAGATACGCAGTATTTT; cdr3_aa: CASSRQSTTDTQYF
clone_size: .; cdr3_length: 13; v_call: TRBV28; d_call: .; j_call: TRBJ1-2; cdr3_nt: TGTGCCAGCACATGGGGGGGAGGCGCGGGCTACACCTTC; cdr3_aa: CASTWGGGAGYTF
clone_size: .; cdr3_length: 16; v_call: TRBV7-2; d_call: TRBD2; j_call: TRBJ2-3; cdr3_nt: TGTGCCAGCAGCTCCTGGACTAGCGGGGACACAGATACGCAGTATTTT; cdr3_aa: CASSSWTSGDTDTQYF
clone_size: .; cdr3_length: 14; v_call: TRBV19; d_call: .; j_call: TRBJ1-5; cdr3_nt: TGTGCCAGTAGTATATTTGCTGGAGGTCAGCCCCAGCATTTT; cdr3_aa: CASSIFAGGQPQHF
clone_size: .; cdr3_length: 13; v_call: TRBV14; d_call: TRBD1; j_call: TRBJ1-6; cdr3_nt: TGTGCCAGCAGCCCCACAGGGGGTTCACCCCTCCACTTT; cdr3_aa: CASSPTGGSPLHF
clone_size: .; cdr3_length: 15; v_call: TRBV6-5; d_call: TRBD2; j_call: TRBJ2-7; cdr3_nt: TGTGCCAGCAGTTACCCGGGGGGGGGCGTCTACGAGCAGTACTTC; cdr3_aa: CASSYPGGGVYEQYF
clone_size: few; cdr3_length: 13; v_call: TRBV4-1; d_call: .; j_call: TRBJ1-6; cdr3_nt: TGCGCCAGCAGCCAAGCCGGAGATTCACCCCTCCACTTT; cdr3_aa: CASSQAGDSPLHF
clone_size: .; cdr3_length: 14; v_call: TRBV29-1; d_call: TRBD1; j_call: TRBJ2-5; cdr3_nt: TGCAGCGTTGAAGACCGGGACAGTCAAGAGACCCAGTACTTC; cdr3_aa: CSVEDRDSQETQYF
clone_size: .; cdr3_length: 16; v_call: TRBV10-1; d_call: TRBD1; j_call: TRBJ2-3; cdr3_nt: TGCGCCAGCAGTGAGTCGAGGCAGGGGGAAGCAGATACGCAGTATTTT; cdr3_aa: CASSESRQGEADTQYF
clone_size: .; cdr3_length: 13; v_call: TRBV14; d_call: .; j_call: TRBJ2-7; cdr3_nt: TGTGCCAGCAGCCCCGGGACTCCCTACGAGCAGTACTTC; cdr3_aa: CASSPGTPYEQYF
clone_size: .; cdr3_length: 16; v_call: TRBV6-5; d_call: .; j_call: TRBJ2-2; cdr3_nt: TGTGCCAGCAGGTACGGGCGGGGAGCGGCCACCGGGGAGCTGTTTTTT; cdr3_aa: CASRYGRGAATGELFF
clone_size: .; cdr3_length: 16; v_call: TRBV4-3; d_call: .; j_call: TRBJ2-7; cdr3_nt: TGCGCCAGCAGCCAAGCCTACGGAGGGAGCTCCTACGAGCAGTACTTC; cdr3_aa: CASSQAYGGSSYEQYF
clone_size: .; cdr3_length: 13; v_call: TRBV5-1; d_call: .; j_call: TRBJ1-1; cdr3_nt: TGCGCCAGCAGCTTCGGCGCGGACACTGAAGCTTTCTTT; cdr3_aa: CASSFGADTEAFF
clone_size: .; cdr3_length: 12; v_call: TRBV30; d_call: .; j_call: TRBJ2-7; cdr3_nt: TGTGCCTGGAGTGTAGGGCAGGGCGAGCAGTACTTC; cdr3_aa: CAWSVGQGEQYF
clone_size: .; cdr3_length: 15; v_call: TRBV5-5; d_call: TRBD1; j_call: TRBJ2-5; cdr3_nt: TGTGCCAGCAGCCGGACAGGGTTTGATCAAGAGACCCAGTACTTC; cdr3_aa: CASSRTGFDQETQYF
clone_size: .; cdr3_length: 16; v_call: TRBV4-2; d_call: TRBD2; j_call: TRBJ2-3; cdr3_nt: TGTGCCAGCAGCCAAGCTTCGGGACTACGCACAGATACGCAGTATTTT; cdr3_aa: CASSQASGLRTDTQYF
clone_size: .; cdr3_length: 14; v_call: TRBV18; d_call: TRBD1; j_call: TRBJ2-1; cdr3_nt: TGTGCCAGCTCACCGGGACAGGGTCACAATGAGCAGTTCTTC; cdr3_aa: CASSPGQGHNEQFF
clone_size: .; cdr3_length: 14; v_call: TRBV7-2; d_call: TRBD1; j_call: TRBJ2-7; cdr3_nt: TGTGCCAGCAGCTTAGGGGACAGGGGTAACGAGCAGTACTTC; cdr3_aa: CASSLGDRGNEQYF
clone_size: .; cdr3_length: 14; v_call: TRBV13; d_call: .; j_call: TRBJ1-2; cdr3_nt: TGTGCCAGCAGCTTAGGCCGGCAGGAAACTGGCTACACCTTC; cdr3_aa: CASSLGRQETGYTF
clone_size: .; cdr3_length: 11; v_call: TRBV20-1; d_call: .; j_call: TRBJ1-2; cdr3_nt: TGCAGCTCAGGGGTGCTTGATGGCTACACCTTC; cdr3_aa: CSSGVLDGYTF
clone_size: .; cdr3_length: 18; v_call: TRBV18; d_call: TRBD2; j_call: TRBJ2-5; cdr3_nt: TGTGCCAGCTCACTGACGGGGTATGCGGGAGGCACCCAAGAGACCCAGTACTTC; cdr3_aa: CASSLTGYAGGTQETQYF
clone_size: .; cdr3_length: 16; v_call: TRBV24-1; d_call: TRBD1; j_call: TRBJ2-1; cdr3_nt: TGTGCCACCAGTGATTCCCGACAGGGGGCAAGGAATGAGCAGTTCTTC; cdr3_aa: CATSDSRQGARNEQFF
clone_size: .; cdr3_length: 15; v_call: TRBV14; d_call: .; j_call: TRBJ1-1; cdr3_nt: TGTGCCAGCAGCCCGGAAATGAGGGATCCGGGGGAAGCTTTCTTT; cdr3_aa: CASSPEMRDPGEAFF
clone_size: .; cdr3_length: 17; v_call: TRBV19; d_call: TRBD1; j_call: TRBJ2-2; cdr3_nt: TGTGCCAGTAGAGGCAGGGGGTCTGGATCGAACACCGGGGAGCTGTTTTTT; cdr3_aa: CASRGRGSGSNTGELFF
clone_size: .; cdr3_length: 17; v_call: TRBV4-2; d_call: .; j_call: TRBJ2-4; cdr3_nt: TGTGCCAGCAGCCATGGTGGGAGAAAACTAGCCAAAAACATTCAGTACTTC; cdr3_aa: CASSHGGRKLAKNIQYF
clone_size: few; cdr3_length: 17; v_call: TRBV24-1; d_call: TRBD2; j_call: TRBJ2-2; cdr3_nt: TGTGCCACCAGTGATCCTTGGACTAGCGGGATAACCGGGGAGCTGTTTTTT; cdr3_aa: CATSDPWTSGITGELFF
clone_size: .; cdr3_length: 16; v_call: TRBV6-2/TRBV6-3; d_call: TRBD2; j_call: TRBJ2-7; cdr3_nt: TGTGCCAGCAGCAGACTGGGACTAGCGGAGTCCTACGAGCAGTACTTC; cdr3_aa: CASSRLGLAESYEQYF
clone_size: .; cdr3_length: 14; v_call: TRBV7-2; d_call: TRBD1; j_call: TRBJ1-3; cdr3_nt: TGTGCCAGCAGTCGTGACAGGGGAGGAAACACCATATATTTT; cdr3_aa: CASSRDRGGNTIYF
clone_size: .; cdr3_length: 20; v_call: TRBV15; d_call: TRBD1; j_call: TRBJ2-1; cdr3_nt: TGTGCCACCAGCAGATTTGGCCGTGGACAGGGTTGGGGATATGACAATGAGCAGTTCTTC; cdr3_aa: CATSRFGRGQGWGYDNEQFF
clone_size: .; cdr3_length: 16; v_call: TRBV19; d_call: TRBD2; j_call: TRBJ2-1; cdr3_nt: TGTGCCAGTAGTCGCCGCGGGCTAGCGGGATACAATGAGCAGTTCTTC; cdr3_aa: CASSRRGLAGYNEQFF
clone_size: once; cdr3_length: 12; v_call: TRBV5-4; d_call: .; j_call: TRBJ2-3; cdr3_nt: TGTGCCAGCAGCTCATCCACAGATACGCAGTATTTT; cdr3_aa: CASSSSTDTQYF
clone_size: .; cdr3_length: 15; v_call: TRBV5-4; d_call: .; j_call: TRBJ2-3; cdr3_nt: TGTGCCAGCAGTCCTTCCGCGCAAGGCACAGATACGCAGTATTTT; cdr3_aa: CASSPSAQGTDTQYF
clone_size: .; cdr3_length: 13; v_call: TRBV11-2; d_call: .; j_call: TRBJ1-3; cdr3_nt: TGTGCCAGCAGCTTCAGGGCCTTGAACACCATATATTTT; cdr3_aa: CASSFRALNTIYF
clone_size: .; cdr3_length: 13; v_call: TRBV7-9; d_call: .; j_call: TRBJ2-5; cdr3_nt: TGTGCCAGCAGCTCGAGGACGACCCGGGGCCAGTACTTC; cdr3_aa: CASSSRTTRGQYF
clone_size: .; cdr3_length: 13; v_call: TRBV10-3; d_call: .; j_call: TRBJ1-1; cdr3_nt: TGTGCCATCAGTGAGTTCCAGGACACTGAAGCTTTCTTT; cdr3_aa: CAISEFQDTEAFF
clone_size: .; cdr3_length: 14; v_call: TRBV9; d_call: TRBD2; j_call: TRBJ2-7; cdr3_nt: TGTGCCAGCAGCGTAGGGCAGGGAGGGTACGAGCAGTACTTC; cdr3_aa: CASSVGQGGYEQYF
clone_size: few; cdr3_length: 12; v_call: TRBV25-1; d_call: .; j_call: TRBJ1-2; cdr3_nt: TGTGCCAGCAGGGGAATGGGAGGTGGCTACACCTTC; cdr3_aa: CASRGMGGGYTF
clone_size: .; cdr3_length: 16; v_call: TRBV19; d_call: TRBD1; j_call: TRBJ1-5; cdr3_nt: TGTGCCAGTAGTATAGATGCCAGGACAGGTCAACAGCCCCAGCATTTT; cdr3_aa: CASSIDARTGQQPQHF
clone_size: few; cdr3_length: 15; v_call: TRBV27; d_call: .; j_call: TRBJ2-1; cdr3_nt: TGTGCCAGCAGTCAGTGGGGAGAGCCCTACAATGAGCAGTTCTTC; cdr3_aa: CASSQWGEPYNEQFF
clone_size: once; cdr3_length: 16; v_call: TRBV28; d_call: TRBD1; j_call: TRBJ2-1; cdr3_nt: TGTGCCAGCAGTTGGGGCGGGACAGGTCAGTACAATGAGCAGTTCTTC; cdr3_aa: CASSWGGTGQYNEQFF
clone_size: .; cdr3_length: 15; v_call: TRBV6-6; d_call: .; j_call: TRBJ2-1; cdr3_nt: TGTGCCAGCAGTTACGAGGCCTCCTCCTACAATGAGCAGTTCTTC; cdr3_aa: CASSYEASSYNEQFF
clone_size: .; cdr3_length: 16; v_call: TRBV4-3; d_call: TRBD1; j_call: TRBJ1-2; cdr3_nt: TGCGCCAGCAGCCAAGGGTGGGACAGCCCTAACTATGGCTACACCTTC; cdr3_aa: CASSQGWDSPNYGYTF
clone_size: .; cdr3_length: 16; v_call: TRBV19; d_call: TRBD2; j_call: TRBJ2-1; cdr3_nt: TGTGCCAGTAGTGGGGGACTAGCGGGGGTATACAATGAGCAGTTCTTC; cdr3_aa: CASSGGLAGVYNEQFF
clone_size: once; cdr3_length: 13; v_call: TRBV18; d_call: .; j_call: TRBJ2-3; cdr3_nt: TGTGCCAGCTCACCATCTCTGGAGTCTACGCAGTATTTT; cdr3_aa: CASSPSLESTQYF
clone_size: .; cdr3_length: 14; v_call: TRBV5-1; d_call: .; j_call: TRBJ1-4; cdr3_nt: TGCGCCAGCAGCTTGGGGCAGGGTAGGGAAAAACTGTTTTTT; cdr3_aa: CASSLGQGREKLFF
clone_size: .; cdr3_length: 15; v_call: TRBV5-1; d_call: .; j_call: TRBJ1-1; cdr3_nt: TGCGCCAGCAGCTTGGTCCAGGCCGGCAACACTGAAGCTTTCTTT; cdr3_aa: CASSLVQAGNTEAFF
clone_size: .; cdr3_length: 14; v_call: TRBV28; d_call: .; j_call: TRBJ1-3; cdr3_nt: TGTGCCAGCAGTGGACATCCGCAGGGAAACACCATATATTTT; cdr3_aa: CASSGHPQGNTIYF
clone_size: .; cdr3_length: 15; v_call: TRBV5-1; d_call: TRBD1; j_call: TRBJ1-5; cdr3_nt: TGCGCCAGCAGCCGGACAGGGGATAGCAATCAGCCCCAGCATTTT; cdr3_aa: CASSRTGDSNQPQHF
clone_size: .; cdr3_length: 15; v_call: TRBV5-4; d_call: .; j_call: TRBJ2-1; cdr3_nt: TGTGCCAGCAGCGATTACAGGGTCTCCTACAATGAGCAGTTCTTC; cdr3_aa: CASSDYRVSYNEQFF
clone_size: .; cdr3_length: 18; v_call: TRBV12-5; d_call: TRBD2; j_call: TRBJ2-3; cdr3_nt: TGTGCTAGTGGTTTGGTACGGGCTAGCGGGGGTAGGACAGATACGCAGTATTTT; cdr3_aa: CASGLVRASGGRTDTQYF